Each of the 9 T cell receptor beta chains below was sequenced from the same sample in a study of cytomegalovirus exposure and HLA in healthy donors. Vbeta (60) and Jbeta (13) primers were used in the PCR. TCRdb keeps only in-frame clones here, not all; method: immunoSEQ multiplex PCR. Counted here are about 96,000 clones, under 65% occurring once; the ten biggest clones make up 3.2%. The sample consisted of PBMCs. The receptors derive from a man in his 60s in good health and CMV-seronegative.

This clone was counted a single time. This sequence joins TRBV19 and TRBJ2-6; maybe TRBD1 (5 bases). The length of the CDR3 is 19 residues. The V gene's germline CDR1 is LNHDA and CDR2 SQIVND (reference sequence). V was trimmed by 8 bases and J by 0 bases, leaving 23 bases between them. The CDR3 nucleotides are TGTGCCAGTGCAGGGCCAACAACCAAAACCATCTCTGGGGCCAACGTCCTGACTTTC. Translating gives CASAGPTTKTISGANVLTF.

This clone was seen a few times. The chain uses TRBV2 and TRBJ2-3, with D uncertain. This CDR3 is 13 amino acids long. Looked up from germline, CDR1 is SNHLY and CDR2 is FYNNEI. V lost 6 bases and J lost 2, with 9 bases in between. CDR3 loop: CASSETYTDTQYF. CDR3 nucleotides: TGTGCCAGCAGCGAGACTTACACAGATACGCAGTATTTT.

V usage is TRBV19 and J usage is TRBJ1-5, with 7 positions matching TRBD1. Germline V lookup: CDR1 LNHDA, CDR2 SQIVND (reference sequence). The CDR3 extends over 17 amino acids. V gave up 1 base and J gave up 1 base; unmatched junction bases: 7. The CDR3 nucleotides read TGTGCCAGTAGTATAGTACCGGGACAGCTAAGCAATCAGCCCCAGCATTTT. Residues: CASSIVPGQLSNQPQHF.

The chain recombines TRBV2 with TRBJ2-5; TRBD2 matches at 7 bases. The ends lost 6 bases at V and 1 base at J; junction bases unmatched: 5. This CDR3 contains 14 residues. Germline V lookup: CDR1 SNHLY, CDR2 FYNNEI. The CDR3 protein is CASRPGGSQETQYF. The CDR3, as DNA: TGTGCCAGCAGACCCGGGGGGTCCCAAGAGACCCAGTACTTC.

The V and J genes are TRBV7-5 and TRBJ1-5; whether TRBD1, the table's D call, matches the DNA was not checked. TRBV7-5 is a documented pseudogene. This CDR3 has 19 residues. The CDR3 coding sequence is TGTGCCAGAAGCATAGGGATCGGGACAGGGGGCAGGGGCAATCAGCCCCAGCATTTT. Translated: CARSIGIGTGGRGNQPQHF.

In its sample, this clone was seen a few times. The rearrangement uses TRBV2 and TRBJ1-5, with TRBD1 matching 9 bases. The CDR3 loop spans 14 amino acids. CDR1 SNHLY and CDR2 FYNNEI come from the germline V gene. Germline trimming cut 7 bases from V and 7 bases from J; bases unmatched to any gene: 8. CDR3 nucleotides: TGTGCCAGCACTAGGGACAGGGACAGGCAGCCCCAGCATTTT. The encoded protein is CASTRDRDRQPQHF.

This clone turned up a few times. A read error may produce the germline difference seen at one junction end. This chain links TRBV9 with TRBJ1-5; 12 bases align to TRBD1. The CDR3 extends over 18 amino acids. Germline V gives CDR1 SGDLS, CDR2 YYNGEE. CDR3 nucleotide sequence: TGTGCCAGCAGCGCTATCCATCCCGGGACAGGGGGCAAACAGCCCCAGCATTTT. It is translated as CASSAIHPGTGGKQPQHF. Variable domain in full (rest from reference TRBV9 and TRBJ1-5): DSGVTQTPKHLITATGQRVTLRCSPRSGDLSVYWYQQSLDQGLQFLIQYYNGEERAKGNILERFSAQQFPDLHSELNLSSLELGDSALYFCASSAIHPGTGGKQPQHFGDGTRLSIL.

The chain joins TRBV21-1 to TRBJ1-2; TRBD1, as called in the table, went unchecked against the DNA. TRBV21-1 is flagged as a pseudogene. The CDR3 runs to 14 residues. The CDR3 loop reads CASSNRGPNYGYTF. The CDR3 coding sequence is TGTGCCAGCAGCAACAGGGGACCCAACTATGGCTACACCTTC.

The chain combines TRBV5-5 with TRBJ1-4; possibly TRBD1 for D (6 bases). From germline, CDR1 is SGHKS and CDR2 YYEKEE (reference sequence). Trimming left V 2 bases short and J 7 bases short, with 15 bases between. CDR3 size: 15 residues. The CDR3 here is CASSFQAGEGEKLFF. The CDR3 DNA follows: TGTGCCAGCAGCTTTCAGGCAGGGGAAGGTGAAAAACTGTTTTTT.